This entry features one T cell receptor (beta chain) sequence. Its cognate antigen has yet to be identified. No much larger clone is present one base from it, and per-base qualities are unavailable. This sample is drawn from a study of blood T cell repertoires in COVID-19 (TCRdb year 2020). Broadly, across the study: Samples covering the acute and convalescent phases of COVID-19 were provided by collaborators in the United States, Italy and Spain. The repertoires were released in a freely available public database meant as a resource for research on the immune response to SARS-CoV-2. Subjects who had been exposed to COVID-19, were actively infected with it, or had recovered from it provided the deeply sampled blood TCRbeta repertoires that made up the dataset. Nearly every sample came with metadata listing a de-identified subject ID, COVID-19 status, age in years and sex. The samples were drawn from the first 160 participants of the ongoing ImmuneRACE study and from 950 to 1,500 subjects provided by 6 global collaborators. Where HLA class I and class II types were available, the types were taken from metadata supplied by the sample provider, not from assay-based typing. The material from the prospective study consisted of cDNA or gDNA derived from T cells, B-cell-depleted T cells, or PBMCs. The paper's findings and limits, for the study overall: Clinical and demographic metadata were provided uncurated, with the amount varying by source and participant.

TCRbeta CDR3 regions were amplified from genomic DNA using the immunoSEQ Assay, a bias-controlled multiplex PCR. Regarding the original processing steps: The number of nucleated cells in each sample was estimated by amplification of reference gene primers within the assay. Sequence reads were collapsed and filtered to measure the absolute abundance of every unique TCRbeta CDR3 rearrangement. For each sample, productive Simpson clonality was calculated as the square root of Simpson's diversity index across productive rearrangements. TCRdb re-hosts the immuneACCESS table, in-frame sequences only. Its copies lack some clones; in the studies checked, an unresolved V gene accounts for under half of them, and the cause for the rest is not known. V and J calls and clone size are as listed in that table; D and trimming were resolved from the DNA. This sample is represented by about 320,000 clones; approximately 88% of them were singletons. 1.5% to 2% of the sample lies in the top ten.

One collaborating source in Seattle enrolled patients during active infection and followed them longitudinally through the course of disease. Each collaborating institution followed its own protocols to collect whole blood in K2EDTA tubes. For TCRbeta analysis, collaborators shipped samples as frozen whole blood, isolated PBMCs, or DNA extracted from either of those sample types. The clonotype comes from a woman aged 25 to 39 with COVID-19, enrolled during active disease. The sequenced sample consisted of peripheral blood.

The CDR3 region has the sequence CASSPFGSGTLDTQYF. The sequenced DNA is TGTGCCAGCTCACCATTTGGTAGCGGGACCTTGGATACGCAGTATTTT. The chain couples TRBV18 to TRBJ2-3; 8 bases in between match TRBD2. The CDR1 and CDR2 encoded by the germline V gene are KGHSH and LQKENI. The CDR3 sequence holds 16 residues, the cysteine and phenylalanine included. Here the CDR3 DNA is all that survives: 48 bases in frame from base 1. For this chain, trimming is 2 bases at the V end and 6 bases at the J end, and the number of junction bases without a gene match is 10.